The 16 T cell receptor beta chains presented below share a single source sample, sequenced in a study of regulatory T cells in long-lasting Graves disease. Time point here: newly diagnosed GD, antithyroid drugs for less than 3 months. The TCR library was made from RNA that had been extracted from PBMCs in TRIzol. Relying on iRepertoire HTBI primers and Arm-PCR of CDR3 regions, the team built TCR beta libraries. TCRdb re-analysed the multiplex PCR reads in MiXCR, keeping a single row per CDR3 protein. The sample consists of about 610,000 distinct CDR3 sequences, approximately 16% of them appearing once. Another study also made use of these data, one on T cells in Graves' hyperthyroidism and ophthalmopathy.

The source was peripheral blood mononuclear cells (PBMCs), collected at new diagnosis, from a patient treated with antithyroid drugs. These receptors all come from a man between 18 and 29 years old with Graves disease.

DNA of the CDR3: TGTGCCAGCAGCCCGAGGGACAGTTACTCTGGAAACACCATATATTTT. It codes for CASSPRDSYSGNTIYF. The J gene is TRBJ1-3, the V gene TRBV7-2; TRBD1 matches 7 bases. Germline CDR1 reads SGHTA; CDR2 reads FQGNSA. J was trimmed by 0 bases and V by 5 bases; bases with no gene match: 7. The CDR3 runs to 16 residues. Full variable domain (missing parts from reference TRBV7-2 and TRBJ1-3): GAGVSQSPSNKVTEKGKDVELRCDPISGHTALYWYRQSLGQGLEFLIYFQGNSAPDKSGLPSDRFSAERTGGSVSTLTIQRTQQEDSAVYLCASSPRDSYSGNTIYFGEGSWLTVV.

This clonotype was detected many times. The genes are TRBV18 and TRBJ1-2; weak D call: TRBD1 (5 bases). This CDR3 is built from 13 residues. Germline CDR1 KGHSH, CDR2 LQKENI. V lost 3 bases and J lost 3, with 8 bases in between. The CDR3: CASSPAQDYGYTF. The CDR3 nucleotides read TGTGCCAGCTCACCGGCACAGGACTATGGCTACACCTTC.

Comment on this clonotype: With a much larger clone just one base away, this may be a read error. The chain links TRBV5-1 to TRBJ2-7, with 7 nucleotides matching TRBD2. The CDR3 has 18 residues. Germline lookup yields CDR1 SGHRS and CDR2 YFSETQ. The CDR3 loop reads CASSLEPSGRTSSYEQCF. The CDR3 nucleotides read TGCGCCAGCAGCTTGGAGCCTAGCGGTAGGACGAGCTCCTACGAGCAGTGCTTC.

This clonotype showed up just a few times. The chain joins TRBV5-5 to TRBJ2-1, with 7 bases matching TRBD1. In germline, CDR1 is SGHKS, CDR2 YYEKEE (reference sequence). The V gene end was trimmed by 4 bases and the J gene end by 7 bases; junction bases not matched to a gene: 14. The CDR3 runs 16 residues. The CDR3, as DNA: TGTGCCAGCAGCGCGTTAACGTCATCAGGGGGTAATGAGCAGTTCTTC. It encodes CASSALTSSGGNEQFF.

V and J are TRBV7-6 and TRBJ2-3, with 9 nucleotides matching TRBD1. Trimming took 5 bases from V and 4 from J; bases not matched to a gene: 7. The CDR3 is 15 amino acids. Per germline, CDR1 SGHVS and CDR2 FNYEAQ. In DNA form, the CDR3 reads TGTGCCAGCAGCCCCCGGGACAGGGTCGCAGATACGCAGTATTTT. Its protein product is CASSPRDRVADTQYF.

This clonotype was seen ten or more times. The rearrangement uses TRBV18 and TRBJ1-2; 9 bases fit TRBD1. Germline V gene data show CDR1 as KGHSH and CDR2 as LQKENI. This CDR3 region has 14 residues. V shed 3 bases, J shed 5 bases, and the junction held 4 bases outside the gene matches. In DNA, the CDR3 is TGTGCCAGCTCACCCCTTGGACAGGGGTATGGCTACACCTTC. Translating gives CASSPLGQGYGYTF.

The V and J genes are TRBV20-1 and TRBJ1-2; no definite D call. The CDR3 loop spans 11 amino acids. In germline, CDR1 is DFQATT, CDR2 SNEGSKA (reference sequence). This chain's CDR3 is CSFGRNYGYTF. CDR3 DNA: TGCAGCTTTGGGAGGAACTATGGCTACACCTTC.

J is TRBJ2-7 and V is TRBV5-5; 7 bases match TRBD2. In germline, CDR1 is SGHKS, CDR2 YYEKEE (reference sequence). The trim removed 4 bases at V and 9 bases at J, leaving 13 bases unmatched. The CDR3 length is 14 residues. The CDR3 sequence: CASSPVGGGRVQYF. The DNA of the CDR3 is TGTGCCAGCAGCCCGGTTGGGGGGGGAAGGGTGCAGTACTTC.

This clonotype was counted many times. The chain couples TRBV27 to TRBJ2-1, with 7 positions matching TRBD2. The CDR3 length is 17 residues. CDR1 is MNHEY and CDR2 is SMNVEV in the germline V gene (reference sequence). The J segment lost 4 bases and the V segment lost 2 bases, leaving 11 bases of the junction unmatched. CDR3 in amino acids: CASSLTKSGTTYNEQFF. The DNA for the CDR3 is TGTGCCAGCAGTTTAACAAAATCGGGGACTACTTACAATGAGCAGTTCTTC.

This chain joins TRBV13 and TRBJ2-3, with 8 positions matching TRBD2. The germline V gene encodes CDR1 PRHDT and CDR2 FYEKMQ (reference sequence). CDR3 length equals 18 residues. V shed 4 bases, J shed 6 bases, and the junction held 18 bases outside the gene matches. The CDR3 nucleotides are TGTGCCAGCAGCTGGGCCCTTAAACGGGAGGGCCCCCCGGATACGCAGTATTTT. Translated, it gives CASSWALKREGPPDTQYF. The whole variable domain, remainder taken from reference TRBV13 and TRBJ2-3, is AAGVIQSPRHLIKEKRETATLKCYPIPRHDTVYWYQQGPGQDPQFLISFYEKMQSDKGSIPDRFSAQQFSDYHSELNMSSLELGDSALYFCASSWALKREGPPDTQYFGPGTRLTVL.

The V and J genes are TRBV20-1 and TRBJ2-1; 12 bases are shared with TRBD2. Per germline, CDR1 DFQATT and CDR2 SNEGSKA (reference sequence). With V trimmed by 1 base and J by 9 bases, 4 bases remained unmatched. The CDR3 extends over 14 amino acids. The CDR3 loop reads CSARALAGGIEQFF. The CDR3 region has the DNA TGCAGTGCTAGAGCACTAGCGGGAGGAATTGAGCAGTTCTTC.

The genes are TRBV20-1 and TRBJ2-2, with TRBD2 matching 7 bases. The CDR3 runs to 14 residues. The J segment lost 3 bases and the V segment lost 3 bases, leaving 4 bases of the junction unmatched. Looked up from germline, CDR1 is DFQATT and CDR2 is SNEGSKA (reference sequence). The DNA for the CDR3 is TGCAGTGCTAGCCCGCTAGCGGACACCGGGGAGCTGTTTTTT. It yields the protein CSASPLADTGELFF.

The chain couples TRBV6-1 to TRBJ2-7; 12 positions match TRBD1. CDR1 is MNHNS and CDR2 is SASEGT in the germline V gene. This CDR3 has 16 residues. V lost 5 bases, J lost 6 bases, and 11 bases stayed unmatched. This CDR3 is CASSRPLGQGAREQYF. The CDR3 nucleotides read TGTGCCAGCAGTCGCCCCTTGGGACAGGGGGCACGCGAGCAGTACTTC.

The chain is built from TRBV12-3 or TRBV12-4 and TRBJ2-7; D possibly corresponds to TRBD2 (6 bases). The CDR3 loop spans 14 amino acids. The V end lost 6 bases, the J end lost 2 bases, and 14 bases lay between the germline ends. The CDR3 bases are TGTGCCAGCAGCTTCTCGGGGGTAACCTACGAGCAGTACTTC. Translating it yields CASSFSGVTYEQYF.

A few counts support this clonotype. The V call is TRBV29-1, the J call TRBJ1-5; 8 positions agree with TRBD1. This CDR3 contains 17 residues. Trimming removed 7 bases from V and 2 bases from J; junction bases left unmatched: 16. Germline CDR1 SQVTM, CDR2 ANQGSEA. CDR3 bases: TGCAGCGCCGGGGGGACAGGAAAATCATACGGCAATCAGCCCCAGCATTTT. As protein: CSAGGTGKSYGNQPQHF.

This clonotype was seen a handful of times. The chain recombines TRBV30 with TRBJ2-7; no clear D. The germline gives CDR1 GTSNPN, CDR2 SVGIG (reference sequence). Trimming took off 5 bases at V and 0 bases at J, with 17 bases between the two ends. The CDR3 is 15 amino acids. The CDR3 loop reads CAWYHPGSSSYEQYF. CDR3 DNA sequence: TGTGCCTGGTACCACCCAGGATCCAGCTCCTACGAGCAGTACTTC.